Many counts were recorded for the clone carrying this T cell receptor beta chain. The data were obtained in a study of Graves' ophthalmopathy and Graves' hyperthyroidism. Amplification from RNA transcripts yielded the TCR beta CDR3 regions. An opening RT-PCR round employed HTBI primers and preceded a second-round multiplex PCR. TCRdb re-analysed the multiplex PCR reads in MiXCR, keeping a single row per CDR3 protein. The sample records fewer than 250,000 distinct CDR3 sequences, 25% to 30% being singletons. V was shortened by 2 bases and J by 6 bases, with 11 bases between the two germline ends. CDR1 is MDHEN, CDR2 SYDVKM, per germline. The CDR3 spans 13 residues.

The sequenced sample consisted of peripheral blood. The gene calls are TRBV28 and TRBJ2-7, with D perhaps matching TRBD1 or TRBD2 (5 bases each). The clonotype comes from a man aged 50-60 years with Graves' ophthalmopathy. The CDR3 here is CASSLGGMGEQYF. The CDR3 DNA follows: TGTGCCAGCAGTTTAGGGGGTATGGGCGAGCAGTACTTC.